The clone carrying this T cell receptor beta chain showed up many times. V lost 3 bases to trimming and J lost 1 base, with 6 bases between them. CDR1 is SGDLS and CDR2 is YYNGEE in the germline V gene. The CDR3 runs 13 residues. The data derive from a study of blood T cells in healthy people across ages. A J-beta primer mix and a sample-barcoded 5' primer were used in a second PCR of roughly 7 to 12 cycles. Tags on each cDNA molecule came from a template-switch adaptor with 12 random nucleotides. TCRdb recomputed calls from the 5' RACE reads with MiXCR, one row per CDR3 protein. The sample consists of about 640,000 distinct CDR3 sequences, roughly 30% of them appearing once. Healthy Caucasians from Russia aged roughly 6 to 90 served as donors. Total RNA was isolated from each sample in quantities of at least 6 micrograms.

This receptor was identified in an elderly woman in good health. The V and J genes are TRBV9 and TRBJ2-3; D ambiguous. The sample comprised blood. Written as DNA, the CDR3 is TGTGCCAGCAGCGGCGCCGGCACAGATACGCAGTATTTT. Translated: CASSGAGTDTQYF.